Below, 16 T cell receptor beta chains from the same sample are listed, as sequenced in a study of blood T cell repertoires in COVID-19. TCRdb's copy holds only in-frame clones and misses some; the assay was immunoSEQ multiplex PCR. The sample lists about 5,600 clones, roughly 83% occurring once. The source material was peripheral blood. These receptors all come from a human donor in a cohort sampled during active COVID-19.

The J gene is TRBJ2-6, the V gene TRBV2; 7 bases are a match to TRBD1. From germline, CDR1 is SNHLY and CDR2 FYNNEI. This CDR3 is 17 amino acids long. V trimming: 5 bases; J trimming: 0 bases; junction bases outside the gene matches: 7. The CDR3 nucleotides are TGTGCCAGCAGTTATCCGGGACAGACCTCTGGGGCCAACGTCCTGACTTTC. Its translation: CASSYPGQTSGANVLTF.

The chain is built from TRBV5-1 and TRBJ2-3; D ambiguous. This CDR3 has 14 residues. V was clipped by 0 bases and J by 4 bases, with 9 bases between them. CDR1 is SGHRS and CDR2 is YFSETQ in the germline V gene. The CDR3: CASSLGREADTQYF. CDR3 sequence (DNA): TGCGCCAGCAGCTTGGGAAGAGAGGCAGATACGCAGTATTTT.

The CDR3 nucleotides are TGTGCCAGCAGCCCCACGGGACAGTCCTACGAGCAGTACTTC. Protein: CASSPTGQSYEQYF. J is TRBJ2-7 and V is TRBV7-8, with 7 bases aligning to TRBD1. Germline CDR1 is SGHVS and CDR2 is FQNEAQ. The CDR3 sequence is 14 residues long. V lost 5 bases and J lost 1; bases outside the gene matches: 5.

The V and J genes are TRBV5-1 and TRBJ2-7; a weak D match, TRBD2 (5 bases). The V and J ends lost 4 bases and 1 base respectively, with 15 bases between them. This CDR3 region has 15 residues. CDR1 SGHRS and CDR2 YFSETQ come from the germline V gene. The CDR3 coding sequence is TGCGCCAGCAGCCCCACCAGCGGAGCATCCTACGAGCAGTACTTC. It yields the protein CASSPTSGASYEQYF.

The V call is TRBV9, the J call TRBJ2-5; D is perhaps TRBD2 (5 bases). Germline V gives CDR1 SGDLS, CDR2 YYNGEE. CDR3 length: 13 amino acids. V dropped 3 bases and J dropped 5 bases, with 11 bases sitting between them. The CDR3, as DNA: TGTGCCAGCAGCGCTCTAGCTCGGGAGACCCAGTACTTC. This sequence encodes CASSALARETQYF.

The chain uses TRBV5-8 and TRBJ1-4; 9 positions agree with TRBD1. Germline assignment: CDR1 SGHTS and CDR2 YDEGEE. The V segment lost 3 bases and the J segment 5 bases; nucleotides outside the gene matches: 5. The CDR3 spans 15 residues. In nucleotides, the CDR3 is TGTGCCAGCAGCTCATCGGACAGGGGCAATGAAAAACTGTTTTTT. As protein: CASSSSDRGNEKLFF.

J is TRBJ2-7 and V is TRBV5-3; 12 positions agree with TRBD1. TRBV5-3 is known as an ORF, though its function is uncertain. The CDR3 sequence is 16 residues long. Unmatched junction bases numbered 11, after V lost 4 bases and J lost 6 bases. CDR3 amino acids: CARSRGQGAMVAEQYF. CDR3 bases: TGTGCCAGAAGCCGGGGACAGGGGGCTATGGTAGCCGAGCAGTACTTC.

This clone occurred once. The chain recombines TRBV7-2 with TRBJ1-2, with D hard to call. Germline V gene lookup returns CDR1 SGHTA and CDR2 FQGNSA. Trimming pared 3 bases from V and 1 base from J, leaving 15 bases between. CDR3 size: 16 residues. The CDR3 here is CASSFGSGIGNYGYTF. The CDR3 DNA reads as TGTGCCAGCAGCTTCGGCTCGGGTATCGGTAACTATGGCTACACCTTC.

This clone appeared a few times. This chain connects TRBV28 to TRBJ2-7; D might be TRBD2 (6 bases). There are 14 residues in the CDR3. Trimming removed 8 bases at V and 2 bases at J, with 16 bases between. Germline-derived CDR1 and CDR2 are MDHEN and SYDVKM. The CDR3 nucleotides are TGTGCCAGCCTTAGCTTCCCGGGGGCCTACGAGCAGTACTTC. Translation: CASLSFPGAYEQYF.

The table lists this clone with a count of one. The chain couples TRBV5-3 to TRBJ1-2; D gene unclear. TRBV5-3 is placed among ORFs of uncertain function. This CDR3 is built from 14 residues. Trimming left V 1 base short and J 2 bases short, with 9 bases between. CDR3 DNA sequence: TGTGCCAGAAGCTTGACCCCCGGGAACTATGGCTACACCTTC. It translates to CARSLTPGNYGYTF.

The J gene is TRBJ2-1, the V gene TRBV3-1 (or the pseudogene TRBV3-2); D may be TRBD2 (6 bases). The CDR3 is made up of 15 amino acids. CDR1 and CDR2 from the germline V gene are LGHDT and YNNKEL (reference sequence). Trimming stripped 6 bases from V and 0 bases from J, with 12 bases between. The CDR3 loop reads CASRAGRTSYNEQFF. The DNA of the CDR3 is TGTGCCAGCAGGGCCGGGAGAACCTCCTACAATGAGCAGTTCTTC.

This chain links TRBV5-6 with TRBJ1-1; weak D call: TRBD1 (6 bases). The CDR3 has 13 amino acids. Germline V gene data show CDR1 as SGHDT and CDR2 as YYEEEE. V gave up 4 bases and J gave up 1 base, with 8 bases separating them. CDR3 protein: CASSLDRNTEAFF. CDR3 nucleotides: TGTGCCAGCAGCCTGGACAGGAACACTGAAGCTTTCTTT.

The chain combines TRBV6-2 or TRBV6-3 with TRBJ2-7; 12 bases map to TRBD2. V was pared by 6 bases and J by 5 bases, with 8 bases of the junction left unmatched. Per the germline V gene, CDR1 is MNHEY and CDR2 is SVGEGT. The length of the CDR3 is 15 residues. CDR3 bases: TGTGCCAGCAGCCAGACTAGCGGGAGTGTCGACGAGCAGTACTTC. Encoded protein: CASSQTSGSVDEQYF.

This clone was detected a few times. This chain connects TRBV2 to TRBJ2-3, with TRBD1 matching over 7 bases. CDR3 length equals 17 residues. Germline V gene data show CDR1 as SNHLY and CDR2 as FYNNEI. With V trimmed by 6 bases and J by 5 bases, 17 bases remained unmatched. Here the CDR3 DNA reads TGTGCCAGCAGCCCCCGGACAGGTCGGGGTGGTGTAGATACGCAGTATTTT. It yields the protein CASSPRTGRGGVDTQYF.

This chain joins TRBV29-1 and TRBJ2-3, with D possibly TRBD2 on 6 matching bases. From germline, CDR1 is SQVTM and CDR2 ANQGSEA. V was clipped by 5 bases and J by 0 bases, with 12 bases between them. This CDR3 comprises 14 residues. CDR3 amino acids: CSVLGGTSTDTQYF. In DNA, the CDR3 is TGCAGCGTTCTCGGGGGAACTAGCACAGATACGCAGTATTTT.

This clone turned up a few times. The chain is built from TRBV10-3 and TRBJ2-3; D perhaps matches TRBD2 (5 bases). The germline gives CDR1 ENHRY, CDR2 SYGVKD. V lost 5 bases and J 4 bases, leaving 10 bases between the germline ends. The CDR3 is 13 residues long. The chain's CDR3 is CAISSVSADTQYF. CDR3 DNA sequence: TGTGCCATCAGTTCGGTTAGCGCAGATACGCAGTATTTT.